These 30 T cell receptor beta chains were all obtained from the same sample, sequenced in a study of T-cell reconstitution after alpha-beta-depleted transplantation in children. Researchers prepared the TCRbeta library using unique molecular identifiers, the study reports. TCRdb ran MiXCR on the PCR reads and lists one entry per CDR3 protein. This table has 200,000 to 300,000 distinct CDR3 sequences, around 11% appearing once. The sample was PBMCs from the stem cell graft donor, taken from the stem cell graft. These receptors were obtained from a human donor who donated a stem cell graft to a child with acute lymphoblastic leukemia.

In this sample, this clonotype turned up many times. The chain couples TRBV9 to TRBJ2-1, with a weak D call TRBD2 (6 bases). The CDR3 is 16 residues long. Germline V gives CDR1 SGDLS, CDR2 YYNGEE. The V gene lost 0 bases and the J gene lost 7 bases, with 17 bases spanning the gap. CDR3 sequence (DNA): TGTGCCAGCAGCGTAGATGGGAAGGCGGGGACTAATGAGCAGTTCTTC. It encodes CASSVDGKAGTNEQFF.

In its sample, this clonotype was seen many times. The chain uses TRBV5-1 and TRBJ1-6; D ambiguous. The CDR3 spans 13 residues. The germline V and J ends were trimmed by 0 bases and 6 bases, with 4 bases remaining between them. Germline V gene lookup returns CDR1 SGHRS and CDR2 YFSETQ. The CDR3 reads CASSLDLNSPLHF. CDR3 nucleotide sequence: TGCGCCAGCAGCTTGGATCTTAATTCACCCCTCCACTTT.

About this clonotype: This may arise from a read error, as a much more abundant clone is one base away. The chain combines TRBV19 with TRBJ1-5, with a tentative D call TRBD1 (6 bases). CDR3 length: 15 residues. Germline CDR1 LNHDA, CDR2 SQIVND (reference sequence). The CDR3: CASSSRQVSNQTQHF. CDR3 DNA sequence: TGTGCCAGTAGTTCTCGACAGGTTAGCAATCAGACCCAGCATTTT.

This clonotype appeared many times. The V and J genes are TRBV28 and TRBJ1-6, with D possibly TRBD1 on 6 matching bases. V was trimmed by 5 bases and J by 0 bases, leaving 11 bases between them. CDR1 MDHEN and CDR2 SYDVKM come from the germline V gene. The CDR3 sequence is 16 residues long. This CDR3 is CASSLTGTSYNSPLHF. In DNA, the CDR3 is TGTGCCAGCAGTCTGACAGGAACCTCCTATAATTCACCCCTCCACTTT.

The DNA of the CDR3 is TGTGCCAGCACCAGGCGGGACACTGGAAACACCATATATTTT. Translation: CASTRRDTGNTIYF. V and J are TRBV12-3 or TRBV12-4 and TRBJ1-3; possibly TRBD1 for D (6 bases). V was shortened by 7 bases and J by 2 bases, with 12 bases between the two germline ends. The CDR3 sequence is 14 residues long.

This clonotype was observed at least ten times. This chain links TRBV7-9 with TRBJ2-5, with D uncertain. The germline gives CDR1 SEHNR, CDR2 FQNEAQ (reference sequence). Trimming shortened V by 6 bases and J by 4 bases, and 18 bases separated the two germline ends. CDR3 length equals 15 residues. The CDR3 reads CASSLTLEPRETQYF. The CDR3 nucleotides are TGTGCCAGCAGTCTAACCCTCGAACCCAGAGAGACCCAGTACTTC. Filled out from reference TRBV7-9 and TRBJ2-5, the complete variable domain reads DTGVSQNPRHKITKRGQNVTFRCDPISEHNRLYWYRQTLGQGPEFLTYFQNEAQLEKSRLLSDRFSAERPKGSFSTLEIQRTEQGDSAMYLCASSLTLEPRETQYFGPGTRLLVL.

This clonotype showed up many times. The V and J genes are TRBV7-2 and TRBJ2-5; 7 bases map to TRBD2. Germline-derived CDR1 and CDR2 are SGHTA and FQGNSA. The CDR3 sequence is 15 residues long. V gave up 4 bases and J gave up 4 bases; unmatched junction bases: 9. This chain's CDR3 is CASSYLGTMRETQYF. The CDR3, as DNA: TGTGCCAGCAGCTACCTCGGGACTATGAGAGAGACCCAGTACTTC. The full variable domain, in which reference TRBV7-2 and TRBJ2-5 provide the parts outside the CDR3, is GAGVSQSPSNKVTEKGKDVELRCDPISGHTALYWYRQSLGQGLEFLIYFQGNSAPDKSGLPSDRFSAERTGGSVSTLTIQRTQQEDSAVYLCASSYLGTMRETQYFGPGTRLLVL.

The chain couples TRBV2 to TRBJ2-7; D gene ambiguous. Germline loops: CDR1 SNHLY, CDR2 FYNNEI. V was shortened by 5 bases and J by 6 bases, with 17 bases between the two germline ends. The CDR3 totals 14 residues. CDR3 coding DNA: TGTGCCAGCAGTCCCTTCGCAGGCGTCTTCGAGCAGTACTTC. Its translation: CASSPFAGVFEQYF.

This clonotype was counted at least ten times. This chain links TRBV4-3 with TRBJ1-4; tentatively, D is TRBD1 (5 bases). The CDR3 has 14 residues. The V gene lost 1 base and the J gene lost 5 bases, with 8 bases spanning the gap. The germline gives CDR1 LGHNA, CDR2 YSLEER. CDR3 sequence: CASSQGTLNEKLFF. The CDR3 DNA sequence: TGCGCCAGCAGCCAAGGGACACTCAATGAAAAACTGTTTTTT.

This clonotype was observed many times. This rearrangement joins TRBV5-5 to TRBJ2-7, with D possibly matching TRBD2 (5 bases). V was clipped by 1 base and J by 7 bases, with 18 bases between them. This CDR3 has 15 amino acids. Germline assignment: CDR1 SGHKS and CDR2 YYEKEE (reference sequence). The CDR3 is CASSLYTAVGFEQYF. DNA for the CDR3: TGTGCCAGCAGCTTGTACACAGCGGTAGGGTTTGAGCAGTACTTC.

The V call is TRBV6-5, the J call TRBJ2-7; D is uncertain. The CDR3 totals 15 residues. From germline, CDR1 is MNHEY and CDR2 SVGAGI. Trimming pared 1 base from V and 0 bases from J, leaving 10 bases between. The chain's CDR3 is CASSYFNAASYEQYF. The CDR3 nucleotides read TGTGCCAGCAGTTACTTCAACGCAGCCTCCTACGAGCAGTACTTC.

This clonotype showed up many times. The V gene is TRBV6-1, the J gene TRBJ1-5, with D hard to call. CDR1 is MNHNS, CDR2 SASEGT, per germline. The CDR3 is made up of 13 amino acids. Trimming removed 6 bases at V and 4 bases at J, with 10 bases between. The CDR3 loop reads CASSADPNQPQHF. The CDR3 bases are TGTGCCAGCAGCGCCGATCCTAATCAGCCCCAGCATTTT.

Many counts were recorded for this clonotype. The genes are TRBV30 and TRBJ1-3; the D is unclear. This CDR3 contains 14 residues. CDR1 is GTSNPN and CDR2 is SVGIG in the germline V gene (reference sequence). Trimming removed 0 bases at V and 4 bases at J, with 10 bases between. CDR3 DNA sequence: TGTGCCTGGAGTGTACCTGGGAACGGAAACACCATATATTTT. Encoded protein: CAWSVPGNGNTIYF.

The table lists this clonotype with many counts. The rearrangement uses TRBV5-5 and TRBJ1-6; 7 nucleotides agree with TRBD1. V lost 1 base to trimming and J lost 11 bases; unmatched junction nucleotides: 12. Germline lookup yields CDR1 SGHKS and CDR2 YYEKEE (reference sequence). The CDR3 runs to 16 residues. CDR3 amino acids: CASSLTDRDGGTPLHF. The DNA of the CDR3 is TGTGCCAGCAGCTTGACCGACAGGGACGGAGGGACACCCCTCCACTTT.

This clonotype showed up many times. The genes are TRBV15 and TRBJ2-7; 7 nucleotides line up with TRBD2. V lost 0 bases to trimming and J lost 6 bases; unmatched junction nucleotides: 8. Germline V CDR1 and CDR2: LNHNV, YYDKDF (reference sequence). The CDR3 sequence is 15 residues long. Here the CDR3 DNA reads TGTGCCACCAGCAGAGACAGGCTAGCGGCAGGCGAGCAGTACTTC. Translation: CATSRDRLAAGEQYF. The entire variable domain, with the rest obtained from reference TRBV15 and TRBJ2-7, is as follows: DAMVIQNPRYQVTQFGKPVTLSCSQTLNHNVMYWYQQKSSQAPKLLFHYYDKDFNNEADTPDNFQSRRPNTSFCFLDIRSPGLGDTAMYLCATSRDRLAAGEQYFGPGTRLTVT.

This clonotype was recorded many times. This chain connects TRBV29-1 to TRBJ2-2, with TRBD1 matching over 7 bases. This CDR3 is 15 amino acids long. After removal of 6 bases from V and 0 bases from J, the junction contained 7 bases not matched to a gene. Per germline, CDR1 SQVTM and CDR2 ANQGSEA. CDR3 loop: CSVDTGDPNTGELFF. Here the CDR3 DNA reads TGCAGCGTGGATACAGGGGACCCGAACACCGGGGAGCTGTTTTTT.

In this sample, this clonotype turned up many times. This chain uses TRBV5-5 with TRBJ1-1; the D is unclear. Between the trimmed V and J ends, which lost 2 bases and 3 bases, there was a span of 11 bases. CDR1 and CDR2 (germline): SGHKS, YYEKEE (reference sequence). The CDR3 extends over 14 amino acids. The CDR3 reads CASSFDFGDTEAFF. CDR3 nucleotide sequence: TGTGCCAGCAGCTTTGACTTTGGCGACACTGAAGCTTTCTTT.

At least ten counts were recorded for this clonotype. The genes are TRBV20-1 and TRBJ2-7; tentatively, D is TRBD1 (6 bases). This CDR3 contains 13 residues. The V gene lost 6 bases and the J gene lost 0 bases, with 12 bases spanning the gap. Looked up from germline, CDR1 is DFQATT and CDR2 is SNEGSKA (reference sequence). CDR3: CSATRQVSYEQYF. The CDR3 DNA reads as TGCAGTGCGACGAGACAGGTCTCCTACGAGCAGTACTTC.

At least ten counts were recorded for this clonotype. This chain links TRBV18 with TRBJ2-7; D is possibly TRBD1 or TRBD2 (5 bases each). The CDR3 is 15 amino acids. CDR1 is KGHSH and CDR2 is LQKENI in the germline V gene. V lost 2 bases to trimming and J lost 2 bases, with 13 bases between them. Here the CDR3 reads CASSPSGRGAYEQYF. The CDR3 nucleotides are TGTGCCAGCTCACCATCGGGGAGAGGGGCCTACGAGCAGTACTTC.

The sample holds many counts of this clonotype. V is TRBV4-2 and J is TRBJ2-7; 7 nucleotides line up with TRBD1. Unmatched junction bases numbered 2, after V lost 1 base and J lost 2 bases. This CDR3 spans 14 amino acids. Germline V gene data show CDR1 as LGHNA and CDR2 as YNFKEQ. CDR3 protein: CASSQGTGTYEQYF. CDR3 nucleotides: TGTGCCAGCAGCCAAGGGACAGGAACCTACGAGCAGTACTTC.

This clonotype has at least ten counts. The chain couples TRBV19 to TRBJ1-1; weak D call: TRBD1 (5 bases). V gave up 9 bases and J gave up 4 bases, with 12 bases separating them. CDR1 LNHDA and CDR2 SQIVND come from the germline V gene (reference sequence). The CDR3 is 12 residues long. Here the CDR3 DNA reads TGTGCCAGCAGCATGGGGGGCACTGAAGCTTTCTTT. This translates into CASSMGGTEAFF.

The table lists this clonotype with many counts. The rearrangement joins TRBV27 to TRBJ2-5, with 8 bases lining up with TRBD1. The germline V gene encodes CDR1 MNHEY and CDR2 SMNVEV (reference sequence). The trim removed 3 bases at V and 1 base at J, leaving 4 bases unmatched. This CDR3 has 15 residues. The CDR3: CASSFRGRPQETQYF. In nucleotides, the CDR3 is TGTGCCAGCAGTTTCAGGGGGCGCCCCCAAGAGACCCAGTACTTC.

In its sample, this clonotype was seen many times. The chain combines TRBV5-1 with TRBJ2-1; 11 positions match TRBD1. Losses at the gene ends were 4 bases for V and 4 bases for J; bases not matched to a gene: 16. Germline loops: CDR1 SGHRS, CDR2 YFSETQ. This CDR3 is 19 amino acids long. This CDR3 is CASSPGRVRTGGFYNEQFF. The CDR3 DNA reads TGCGCCAGCAGCCCCGGGCGGGTGAGGACAGGGGGCTTTTACAATGAGCAGTTCTTC.

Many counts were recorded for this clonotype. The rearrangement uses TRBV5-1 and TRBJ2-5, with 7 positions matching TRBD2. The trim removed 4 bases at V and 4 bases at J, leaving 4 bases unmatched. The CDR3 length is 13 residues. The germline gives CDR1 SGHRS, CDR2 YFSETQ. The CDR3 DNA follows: TGCGCCAGCAGCCTGGCGGGAGCAGAGACCCAGTACTTC. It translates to CASSLAGAETQYF.

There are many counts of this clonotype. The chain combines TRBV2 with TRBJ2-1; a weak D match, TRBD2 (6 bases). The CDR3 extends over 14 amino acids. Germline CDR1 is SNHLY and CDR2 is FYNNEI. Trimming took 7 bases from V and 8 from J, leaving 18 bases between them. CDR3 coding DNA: TGTGCCAGCAATCTTCTAGCGATGATTGATGAGCAGTTCTTC. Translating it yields CASNLLAMIDEQFF.

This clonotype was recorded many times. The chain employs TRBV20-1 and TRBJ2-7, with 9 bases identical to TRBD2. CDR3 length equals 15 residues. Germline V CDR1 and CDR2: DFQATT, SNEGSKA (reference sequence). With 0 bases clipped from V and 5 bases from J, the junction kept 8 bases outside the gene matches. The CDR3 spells CSARDRGRALNEQYF. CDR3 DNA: TGCAGTGCTAGAGATCGCGGGAGGGCCTTGAACGAGCAGTACTTC.

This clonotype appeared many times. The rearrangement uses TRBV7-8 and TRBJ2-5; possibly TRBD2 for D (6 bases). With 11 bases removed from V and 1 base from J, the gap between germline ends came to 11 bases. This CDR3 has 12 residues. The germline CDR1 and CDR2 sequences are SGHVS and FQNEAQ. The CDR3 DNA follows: TGTGCCCTCCGCGGGGTCCAAGAGACCCAGTACTTC. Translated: CALRGVQETQYF.

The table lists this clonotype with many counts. The CDR3 bases are TGCGCCAGCGCCGTTAAGGGCGAGGAAAACATTCAGTACTTC. Translated: CASAVKGEENIQYF. V and J are TRBV5-1 and TRBJ2-4; D is uncertain. Germline V gene sequence: CDR1 SGHRS, CDR2 YFSETQ. V lost 7 bases and J lost 5, with 16 bases in between. The CDR3 spans 14 residues.

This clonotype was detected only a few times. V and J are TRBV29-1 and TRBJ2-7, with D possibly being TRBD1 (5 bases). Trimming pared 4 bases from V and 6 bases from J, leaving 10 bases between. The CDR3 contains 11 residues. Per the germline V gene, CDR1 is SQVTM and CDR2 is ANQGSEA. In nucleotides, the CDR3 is TGCAGCGTTGTGTCAGGGCTCGAGCAGTACTTC. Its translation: CSVVSGLEQYF.

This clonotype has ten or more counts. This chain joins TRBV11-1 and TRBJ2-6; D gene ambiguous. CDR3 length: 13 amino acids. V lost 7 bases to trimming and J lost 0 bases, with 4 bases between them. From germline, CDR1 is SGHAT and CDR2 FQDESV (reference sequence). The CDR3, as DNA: TGTGCCAGCACCGTCTCTGGGGCCAACGTCCTGACTTTC. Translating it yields CASTVSGANVLTF.